Listed below are T cell receptor beta chains from one sample, sequenced in a study of blood T cell repertoires in COVID-19. Sequenced by immunoSEQ multiplex PCR; TCRdb stores in-frame clones only, minus some. Of fewer than 80,000 clones listed, 85% to 90% were seen once; the top ten hold roughly a fifth. Input material: peripheral blood. All receptors derive from a human donor in a cohort sampled during active COVID-19. Both conserved end residues are part of each CDR3. The D gene is left open where the match is weak. Clone size is given for some rows only: seen once, a few or many times, or a class if the clone is expanded.

TRBV6-4,.,TRBJ2-1,TRBD1,TGTGCCAGCAGGCCGGACAGGTACGGTAATGAGCAGTTCTTC,CASRPDRYGNEQFF
TRBV5-1,.,TRBJ2-1,TRBD2,TGCGCCAGCAGCTTGACTAGCGGGAGGATTGATGAGCAGTTCTTC,CASSLTSGRIDEQFF
TRBV14,.,TRBJ1-1,TRBD1,TGTGCCAGCAGCCTTCTACAGGGGGCCAGTGCTTTCTTT,CASSLLQGASAFF
TRBV5-4,.,TRBJ2-5,TRBD1,TGTGCCAGCAGCCGGAAACAGGGGGCTTCGGAGACCCAGTACTTC,CASSRKQGASETQYF
TRBV2,few,TRBJ1-5,.,TGTGCCAGCCGGAAGGGGAAGGTTAACAATCAGCCCCAGCATTTT,CASRKGKVNNQPQHF
TRBV5-1,.,TRBJ1-3,.,TGCGCCAGCAGCCCGGACAGAAGCTCTGGAAACACCATATATTTT,CASSPDRSSGNTIYF
TRBV9,.,TRBJ2-1,TRBD2,TGTGCCAGCAGCGCGCCGGGACTAGCGGGAGTGAGTGAGCAGTTCTTC,CASSAPGLAGVSEQFF
TRBV29-1,.,TRBJ1-2,.,TGCAGCGTTGTGTTTAGTGCGAAGGGCTACACCTTC,CSVVFSAKGYTF
TRBV7-9,.,TRBJ1-4,.,TGTGCCAGCACCGAAGGGGCGCGGGGTGAAAAACTGTTTTTT,CASTEGARGEKLFF
TRBV5-1,.,TRBJ1-1,.,TGCGCCAGCAGCTTGGTGACAGGGAACACTGAAGCTTTCTTT,CASSLVTGNTEAFF
TRBV5-6,.,TRBJ1-1,.,TGTGCCAGCAGGGAAGCAGGGTTAGGCACTGAAGCTTTCTTT,CASREAGLGTEAFF
TRBV10-3,.,TRBJ2-1,TRBD2,TGTGCCATCAGTGGCGGGAGGGCCCTCAATGAGCAGTTCTTC,CAISGGRALNEQFF
TRBV5-1,.,TRBJ1-2,TRBD1,TGCGCCAGCAGCCCGGGACAGGGGTACTATGGCTACACCTTC,CASSPGQGYYGYTF
TRBV19,.,TRBJ2-1,TRBD2,TGTGCCAGTAGTGTGACTAGCGGGGGCCTGTACAATGAGCAGTTCTTC,CASSVTSGGLYNEQFF
TRBV30,.,TRBJ2-1,TRBD2,TGTGCTTTAGAGAGCGGGGGTTACAATGAGCAGTTCTTC,CALESGGYNEQFF
TRBV6-1,.,TRBJ2-7,.,TGTGCCAGCAGTGAATTAGGCGGCCGCCCGGGTTGGTACGAGCAGTACTTC,CASSELGGRPGWYEQYF
TRBV9,.,TRBJ1-3,TRBD1,TGTGCCAGCAGCGAGAGGACAGGGTTAGGTGGAAACACCATATATTTT,CASSERTGLGGNTIYF
TRBV23-1,.,TRBJ2-2,TRBD1,TGCGCCAGCGTTCGGGGACAGGGCCCCACCGGGGAGCTGTTTTTT,CASVRGQGPTGELFF
TRBV4-1,.,TRBJ2-1,TRBD2,TGCGCCAGCAGCCAAGAGGGGGGACTAGCGGGAGGTGAGCAGTTCTTC,CASSQEGGLAGGEQFF
TRBV19,.,TRBJ2-7,.,TGTGCCAGTAGTATCGGGACTCATTCCTACGAGCAGTACTTC,CASSIGTHSYEQYF
TRBV3-1/TRBV3-2,.,TRBJ2-5,.,TGTGCCAGCAGCCTAAAAGGCGTAACTAGCAGACGACAAGAGACCCAGTACTTC,CASSLKGVTSRRQETQYF
TRBV28,.,TRBJ1-2,.,TGTGCCAGCGCTAGGATGAACTATGGCTACACCTTC,CASARMNYGYTF
TRBV19,.,TRBJ2-3,.,TGTGCCAGTAGTGGGGCAGCGCGAATGAGCACAGATACGCAGTATTTT,CASSGAARMSTDTQYF
TRBV7-2,.,TRBJ2-1,TRBD2,TGTGCCAGCAGCTCCACTAGCGGGGACTACAATGAGCAGTTCTTC,CASSSTSGDYNEQFF
TRBV5-1,.,TRBJ2-3,TRBD1,TGCGCCAGCAGCCGCCCCCGGGACAGGCAATGGGGCACAGATACGCAGTATTTT,CASSRPRDRQWGTDTQYF
TRBV20-1,.,TRBJ2-1,.,TGCAGTGCTAGGAGATACAATGAGCAGTTCTTC,CSARRYNEQFF
TRBV2,many,TRBJ2-7,.,TGTGCCAGCACCCTACTAGCTTGGCAGTACTTC,CASTLLAWQYF